This TCR beta chain was identified in a study of post-analysis software for immune sequencing data. Study context: The courses of disease that were included comprised relapsing-remitting, secondary progressive and progressive-relapsing multiple sclerosis. Study-wide findings and caveats: Significantly lower normalized Chao1 diversity was found in patients with multiple sclerosis relative to controls. Elevated frequency relative to controls characterized 4 or 5 TRBV segments in patients, TRBV5-6, TRBV5-1 and TRBV20-1 among them. F measure grouped same-batch samples tightly together.

The TCR beta cDNA libraries carried unique molecular identifiers. Yield was around 500,000 cDNA molecules from roughly 0.93 to 9.6 million T cells. TCRdb ran MiXCR on the PCR reads and lists one entry per CDR3 protein. The sample has roughly 800,000 distinct CDR3 sequences; about 43% are singletons. Turning to this clonotype: Antigen unknown.

CDR1 and CDR2 (germline): SGHDN, FVKESK. The CDR3 extends over 13 amino acids. The sequencing input was blood. This chain links TRBV14 with TRBJ2-4, with no clear D. The DNA end is more similar to TRBJ2-7, so the J call may be wrong. The TCR comes from a girl aged 10 to 17 with multiple sclerosis. The CDR3 here is CASSQVASYEQYF. The CDR3 DNA reads as TGTGCCAGCAGCCAAGTGGCCTCCTACGAGCAGTACTTC.